A single sample is the source of the 30 T cell receptor beta chains below, sequenced in a study of identical twins. In TCRdb, the 5' RACE reads were re-called with MiXCR into one record per CDR3 protein. The data show 400,000 to 650,000 distinct CDR3 sequences, approximately 22% seen once. These data were likewise used in another study, on T cells expressing NK-cell markers.

Sequencing input: CD4+ T cells sorted from blood. All receptors derive from a woman aged 18-29 years in good health.

A few counts support this clonotype. CDR3 region: CASSQGDSYGTDTQYF. CDR3 bases: TGTGCCAGCAGCCAAGGGGACTCCTATGGCACAGATACGCAGTATTTT. V gene TRBV4-2 combines with J gene TRBJ2-3; D is perhaps TRBD2 (6 bases). The CDR3 is 16 amino acids. The germline CDR1 and CDR2 sequences are LGHNA and YNFKEQ. Deletions cut 1 base from V and 1 base from J, with 12 bases between.

This clonotype occurred many times. A read error may produce the germline difference seen at one junction end. The chain is built from TRBV20-1 and TRBJ1-5; no clear D gene. The CDR3 is 12 residues long. The germline V gene encodes CDR1 DFQATT and CDR2 SNEGSKA (reference sequence). The DNA for the CDR3 is TGCAGTGCTAGAAACCCCCTTCAGGACCCAACGTTT. It yields the protein CSARNPLQDPTF.

The rearrangement links TRBV7-2 to TRBJ2-2, with 12 bases that match TRBD2. Germline CDR1 SGHTA, CDR2 FQGNSA. CDR3 size: 16 residues. Trimming took 2 bases from V and 6 from J; bases not matched to a gene: 4. CDR3 coding DNA: TGTGCCAGCAGCTTAACTAGCGGGAGGATGGCCGGGGAGCTGTTTTTT. Its protein is CASSLTSGRMAGELFF.

This clonotype was observed once. This chain links TRBV7-2 with TRBJ2-7; possibly TRBD1 or TRBD2 for D (6 bases each). Germline loops: CDR1 SGHTA, CDR2 FQGNSA. Trimming pared 5 bases from V and 6 bases from J, leaving 14 bases between. The CDR3 contains 13 residues. DNA of the CDR3: TGTGCCAGCAGCACACTAGAGGGGGGCGAGCAGTACTTC. Residues: CASSTLEGGEQYF.

In this sample, this clonotype turned up a few times. The CDR3 spells CASSARGAPSGDTQYF. Written as DNA, the CDR3 is TGTGCCAGCAGCGCTAGGGGGGCCCCTTCAGGGGATACGCAGTATTTT. The chain combines TRBV12-3 or TRBV12-4 with TRBJ2-3; D tentatively reads TRBD1 or TRBD2 (6 bases each). The CDR3 loop spans 16 amino acids. V dropped 6 bases and J dropped 6 bases, with 22 bases sitting between them.

The table lists this clonotype with a few counts. This chain joins TRBV12-3 or TRBV12-4 and TRBJ2-5, with 8 bases that match TRBD2. With V trimmed by 4 bases and J by 11 bases, 12 bases remained unmatched. This CDR3 contains 14 residues. The CDR3 bases are TGTGCCAGCAGTTCCTCTACTACCGGACTAGCACAGTACTTC. It is translated as CASSSSTTGLAQYF.

This clonotype was seen a few times. The CDR3 nucleotides read TGTGCCAGCAGGGGGGGGTTTGCAACTAATGAAAAACTGTTTTTT. It is translated as CASRGGFATNEKLFF. The genes are TRBV12-3 or TRBV12-4 and TRBJ1-4; D is perhaps TRBD1 (5 bases). V was cut by 6 bases and J by 0 bases, with 11 bases left in between. The CDR3 spans 15 residues.

In its sample, this clonotype was seen a few times. The chain combines TRBV20-1 with TRBJ2-5; perhaps TRBD2 as D (6 bases). The germline V and J ends were trimmed by 8 bases and 5 bases, with 21 bases remaining between them. Germline V gene data show CDR1 as DFQATT and CDR2 as SNEGSKA (reference sequence). CDR3 length: 14 residues. The CDR3 DNA is TGCAGTTCCACTACCGGGACTCGTTTTGAGACCCAGTACTTC. Amino acid sequence: CSSTTGTRFETQYF.

A few counts support this clonotype. This chain joins TRBV20-1 and TRBJ1-1; a possible D gene is TRBD1 (6 bases). The V and J ends lost 2 bases and 6 bases respectively, with 22 bases between them. The germline V gene encodes CDR1 DFQATT and CDR2 SNEGSKA (reference sequence). The CDR3 is 16 residues long. CDR3 residues: CSARPRDTNWRAEAFF. The CDR3 DNA is TGCAGTGCTAGACCCCGGGACACAAATTGGAGGGCTGAAGCTTTCTTT.

The chain recombines TRBV6-5 with TRBJ2-4; D not resolved. Trimming left V 4 bases short and J 0 bases short, with 19 bases between. The CDR3 contains 18 residues. Germline V gene sequence: CDR1 MNHEY, CDR2 SVGAGI. The CDR3 spells CASSLKYRARLAKNIQYF. For the CDR3, the DNA is TGTGCCAGCAGTTTGAAGTACCGGGCAAGACTAGCCAAAAACATTCAGTACTTC.

The V and J genes are TRBV12-3 or TRBV12-4 and TRBJ2-2; 10 positions agree with TRBD1. The CDR3 is 13 amino acids. V trimming: 9 bases; J trimming: 5 bases; junction bases outside the gene matches: 3. CDR3 amino acids: CASWTGGTGELFF. DNA for the CDR3: TGTGCCAGTTGGACAGGGGGGACCGGGGAGCTGTTTTTT.

V usage is TRBV7-8 and J usage is TRBJ2-5, with a weak D call TRBD2 (5 bases). V lost 1 base and J lost 5, with 11 bases in between. The V gene's germline CDR1 is SGHVS and CDR2 FQNEAQ. The CDR3 spans 14 residues. This chain's CDR3 is CASSLETGLETQYF. The CDR3 bases are TGTGCCAGCAGCTTAGAAACGGGATTGGAGACCCAGTACTTC.

This CDR3 is CSAQSPVNTEAFF. The CDR3 nucleotides read TGCAGTGCCCAAAGCCCGGTGAACACTGAAGCTTTCTTT. This chain uses TRBV20-1 with TRBJ1-1; D remains unclear. This CDR3 is 13 amino acids long. V shed 6 bases and J shed 0 bases, with 11 bases lying between them. Germline V gene data show CDR1 as DFQATT and CDR2 as SNEGSKA (reference sequence).

This clonotype was observed a few times. V is TRBV10-3 and J is TRBJ1-1; no firm D call. From germline, CDR1 is ENHRY and CDR2 SYGVKD. The ends were cut back, 4 bases at V and 1 base at J, with 7 bases in the middle. CDR3 length: 13 amino acids. Here the CDR3 DNA reads TGTGCCATCAGTGGGACGGAGAACACTGAAGCTTTCTTT. The encoded protein is CAISGTENTEAFF.

This clonotype was counted a few times. The rearrangement links TRBV10-1 to TRBJ2-2, with 8 bases aligning to TRBD1. This CDR3 comprises 17 residues. Trimming at V came to 0 bases and at J to 7 bases, leaving 10 bases not matched to a gene. Germline V lookup: CDR1 WNHNN, CDR2 SYGVQD (reference sequence). CDR3 residues: CASSESPRTGKYGELFF. The CDR3 DNA reads as TGCGCCAGCAGTGAGTCTCCTAGGACAGGGAAGTACGGGGAGCTGTTTTTT.

In this sample, this clonotype turned up many times. The genes are TRBV20-1 and TRBJ2-7; no reliable D call. This CDR3 region has 14 residues. V gave up 0 bases and J gave up 4 bases, with 13 bases separating them. Per germline, CDR1 DFQATT and CDR2 SNEGSKA (reference sequence). The CDR3 sequence is CSARERGWTYEQYF. Here the CDR3 DNA reads TGCAGTGCTAGAGAACGTGGATGGACGTACGAGCAGTACTTC.

This clonotype has a handful of counts. The gene calls are TRBV5-1 and TRBJ2-3; D is uncertain. Trimming stripped 3 bases from V and 1 base from J, with 12 bases between. The CDR3 loop spans 15 amino acids. In germline, CDR1 is SGHRS, CDR2 YFSETQ. In DNA, the CDR3 is TGCGCCAGCAGCTCGGACGCAGGACGCACAGATACGCAGTATTTT. Protein: CASSSDAGRTDTQYF.

The table lists this clonotype with a few counts. The chain carries TRBV20-1 and TRBJ1-1; D perhaps matches TRBD1 (6 bases). V was pared by 6 bases and J by 1 base, with 15 bases between. Germline V gene lookup returns CDR1 DFQATT and CDR2 SNEGSKA (reference sequence). The CDR3 loop spans 14 amino acids. DNA of the CDR3: TGCAGTGCCGCGAGAGGGGGGCCGAACACTGAAGCTTTCTTT. It specifies CSAARGGPNTEAFF.

The J gene is TRBJ2-3, the V gene TRBV15; D not resolved. CDR1 LNHNV and CDR2 YYDKDF come from the germline V gene (reference sequence). The CDR3 runs to 12 residues. V was shortened by 4 bases and J by 4 bases, with 6 bases between the two germline ends. The CDR3 reads CATSISPDTQYF. The CDR3 nucleotides are TGTGCCACCAGCATTTCCCCAGATACGCAGTATTTT. Using reference TRBV15 and TRBJ2-3 for the parts outside the CDR3, the full variable domain is DAMVIQNPRYQVTQFGKPVTLSCSQTLNHNVMYWYQQKSSQAPKLLFHYYDKDFNNEADTPDNFQSRRPNTSFCFLDIRSPGLGDTAMYLCATSISPDTQYFGPGTRLTVL.

The rearrangement uses TRBV12-5 and TRBJ1-1; D is uncertain. The CDR3 length is 13 residues. Trimming shortened V by 6 bases and J by 5 bases, and 13 bases separated the two germline ends. The germline V gene encodes CDR1 LGHNT and CDR2 FRNRAP. The CDR3 nucleotides are TGTGCTAGTGGAACGGTGGAGGTTACTGAAGCTTTCTTT. Encoded protein: CASGTVEVTEAFF.

This clonotype showed up many times. The V gene is TRBV5-6, the J gene TRBJ2-5; the D is unclear. Germline values: CDR1 SGHDT, CDR2 YYEEEE. V lost 4 bases to trimming and J lost 0 bases, with 4 bases between them. This CDR3 is built from 12 residues. The CDR3 here is CASSVNQETQYF. In DNA, the CDR3 is TGTGCCAGCAGCGTCAACCAAGAGACCCAGTACTTC.

The rearrangement joins TRBV6-1 to TRBJ1-1; 7 nucleotides agree with TRBD1. The CDR3 runs to 14 residues. The germline CDR1 and CDR2 sequences are MNHNS and SASEGT. The trim removed 10 bases at V and 10 bases at J, leaving 18 bases unmatched. The CDR3 region is CATRTGQETSLAFF. CDR3 nucleotides: TGTGCCACTAGGACAGGACAGGAGACCTCGTTAGCTTTCTTT.

V usage is TRBV6-1 and J usage is TRBJ2-7; possibly TRBD1 or TRBD2 for D (6 bases each). CDR3 length equals 15 residues. From germline, CDR1 is MNHNS and CDR2 SASEGT. Trimming removed 6 bases at V and 4 bases at J, with 19 bases between. In nucleotides, the CDR3 is TGTGCCAGCAGCCGGGGGCGAGAATCCCTGTACGAGCAGTACTTC. Protein: CASSRGRESLYEQYF.

This clonotype has ten or more counts. V gene TRBV7-9 combines with J gene TRBJ1-1; possibly TRBD1 for D (6 bases). Germline loops: CDR1 SEHNR, CDR2 FQNEAQ (reference sequence). The V end was cut by 5 bases, the J end by 5 bases, with 15 bases between. The CDR3 is made up of 14 amino acids. The CDR3 DNA reads as TGTGCCAGCAGCCATGGGTCAGGGGTGACTGAAGCTTTCTTT. This encodes CASSHGSGVTEAFF.

This clonotype appeared many times. The chain has TRBV7-2 and TRBJ2-1; D call uncertain. Germline V gives CDR1 SGHTA, CDR2 FQGNSA. This CDR3 comprises 13 residues. V dropped 5 bases and J dropped 4 bases, with 9 bases sitting between them. The CDR3 spells CASSRLRYNEQFF. The CDR3 DNA reads TGTGCCAGCAGCCGTCTACGGTACAATGAGCAGTTCTTC.

The chain couples TRBV5-1 to TRBJ2-7; possibly TRBD1 or TRBD2 for D (5 bases each). The CDR3 is 17 amino acids. Germline CDR1 reads SGHRS; CDR2 reads YFSETQ. V shed 4 bases and J shed 6 bases, with 26 bases lying between them. The CDR3 here is CASSPEGRTQDSREQYF. The CDR3 nucleotides read TGCGCCAGCAGCCCAGAGGGGCGGACCCAAGATAGTCGCGAGCAGTACTTC. The variable domain in full, with the rest retrieved from reference TRBV5-1 and TRBJ2-7, is KAGVTQTPRYLIKTRGQQVTLSCSPISGHRSVSWYQQTPGQGLQFLFEYFSETQRNKGNFPGRFSGRQFSNSRSEMNVSTLELGDSALYLCASSPEGRTQDSREQYFGPGTRLTVT.

This clonotype appeared many times. The chain recombines TRBV6-2 or TRBV6-3 with TRBJ1-5; tentative D call: TRBD1 (5 bases). This CDR3 comprises 14 residues. Between the trimmed V and J ends, which lost 4 bases and 7 bases, there was a span of 14 bases. Looked up from germline, CDR1 is MNHEY and CDR2 is SVGEGT. The CDR3 loop reads CASSFPGSRQPQHF. The CDR3 bases are TGTGCCAGCAGTTTTCCAGGGTCACGGCAGCCCCAGCATTTT.

This clonotype has a count of ten or more. The chain couples TRBV12-3 or TRBV12-4 to TRBJ1-4, with a tentative D call TRBD1 (5 bases). The CDR3 spans 15 residues. Trimming removed 3 bases at V and 6 bases at J, with 14 bases between. The CDR3 protein is CASSFSGAGDEKLFF. CDR3 in DNA: TGTGCCAGCAGTTTTTCGGGCGCGGGGGATGAAAAACTGTTTTTT.

This clonotype was counted only a few times. The V and J genes are TRBV7-3 and TRBJ2-7; 8 positions agree with TRBD1. The CDR3 extends over 14 amino acids. Germline CDR1 and CDR2: SGHTA and FQGTGA. V dropped 2 bases and J dropped 3; count of bases not matched to a gene: 3. The CDR3 DNA reads as TGTGCCAGCAGCTTAGGTGGACAGGGCTACGAGCAGTACTTC. Its translation: CASSLGGQGYEQYF.

The V call is TRBV5-6, the J call TRBJ2-1; TRBD2 agrees at 14 bases. V was clipped by 4 bases and J by 7 bases; unmatched bases: 10. This CDR3 has 17 amino acids. Germline V gene data show CDR1 as SGHDT and CDR2 as YYEEEE. The CDR3 DNA follows: TGTGCCAGCAGCCCGGGACTAGCGGGAGTTGTAGGGAATGAGCAGTTCTTC. Protein sequence: CASSPGLAGVVGNEQFF.